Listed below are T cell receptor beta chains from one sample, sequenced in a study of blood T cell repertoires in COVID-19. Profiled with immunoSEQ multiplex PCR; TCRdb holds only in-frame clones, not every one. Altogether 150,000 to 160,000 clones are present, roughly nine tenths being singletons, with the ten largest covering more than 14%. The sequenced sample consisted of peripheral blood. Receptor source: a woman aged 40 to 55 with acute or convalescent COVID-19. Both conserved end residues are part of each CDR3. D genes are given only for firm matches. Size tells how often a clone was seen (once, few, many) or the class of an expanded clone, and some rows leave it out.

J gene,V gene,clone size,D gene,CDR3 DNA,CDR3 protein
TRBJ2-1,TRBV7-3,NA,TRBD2,TGTGCCAGCAGCCCCACCGGACTAGGGGACAATGAGCAGTTCTTC,CASSPTGLGDNEQFF
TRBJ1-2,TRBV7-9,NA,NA,TGTGCCAGCAGCTTAGAGGTCGGGGGGGTACACGGCTACACCTTC,CASSLEVGGVHGYTF
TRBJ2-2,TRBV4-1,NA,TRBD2,TGCGCCAGCAGCGATTCCGGGACTAGCGGAAACACCGGGGAGCTGTTTTTT,CASSDSGTSGNTGELFF
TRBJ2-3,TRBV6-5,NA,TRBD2,TGTGCCAGCAGTTACTCGGGGGGGACCAGTACAGATACGCAGTATTTT,CASSYSGGTSTDTQYF
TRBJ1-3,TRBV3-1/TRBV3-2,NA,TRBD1,TGTGCCAGCAGCCAATATCAGGGGGACGGAAACACCATATATTTT,CASSQYQGDGNTIYF
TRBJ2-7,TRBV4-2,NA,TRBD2,TGTGCCAGCAGCCAAGTCAATTGGCTTGGGACTAGCGGGGGGACCTACGAGCAGTACTTC,CASSQVNWLGTSGGTYEQYF
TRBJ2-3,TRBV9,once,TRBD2,TGTGCCAGCAGCGCGAGCTCCGGGACTAGCTCAGATACGCAGTATTTT,CASSASSGTSSDTQYF
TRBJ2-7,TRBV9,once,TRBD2,TGTGCCAGCAGCGGGACGAGATCTTCGACTAGCGGGGTCTACGAGCAGTACTTC,CASSGTRSSTSGVYEQYF
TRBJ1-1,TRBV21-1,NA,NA,TGTGCCAGCAGAAGGGGGGACAGGGGGGTTAAAGTGACTGAAGCTTTCTTT,CASRRGDRGVKVTEAFF
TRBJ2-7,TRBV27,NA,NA,TGTGCCAGCAGTTTTGCAGGGCAGGGGCAGTACTTC,CASSFAGQGQYF
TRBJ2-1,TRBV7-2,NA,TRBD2,TGTGCCAGCAGCTTAGGGGCTAGCGGGAATTACAATGAGCAGTTCTTC,CASSLGASGNYNEQFF
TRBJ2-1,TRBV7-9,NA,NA,TGTGCCAGCACCGAGGGGTGGGGGCGTGAGCAGTTCTTC,CASTEGWGREQFF
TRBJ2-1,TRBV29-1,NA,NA,TGCAGCGTTCGAAAGTTGGGGACCGGGACAACCAATGAGCAGTTCTTC,CSVRKLGTGTTNEQFF
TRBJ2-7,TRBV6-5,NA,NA,TGTGCCAGCAGTCCAGCGGCTCCCTACGAGCAGTACTTC,CASSPAAPYEQYF
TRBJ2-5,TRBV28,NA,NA,TGTGCCAGCAGTCTCGAGACCCAGTACTTC,CASSLETQYF
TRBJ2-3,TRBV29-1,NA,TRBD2,TGCAGCGTTGCCGGGACTAGCGGGCCCACAGATACGCAGTATTTT,CSVAGTSGPTDTQYF
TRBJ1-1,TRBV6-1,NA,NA,TGTGCCAGCAGTGAATTAGGGGGATTAGCTGAAGCTTTCTTT,CASSELGGLAEAFF
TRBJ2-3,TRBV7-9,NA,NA,TGTGCCAGCAGTTCTGTCACAGATACGCAGTATTTT,CASSSVTDTQYF
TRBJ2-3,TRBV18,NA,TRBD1,TGTGCCAGCTCACAGGACAGGGACACAGATACGCAGTATTTT,CASSQDRDTDTQYF
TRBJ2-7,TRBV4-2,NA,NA,TGTGCCAGCAGCCGGGAGAGGAACAACTACGAGCAGTACTTC,CASSRERNNYEQYF
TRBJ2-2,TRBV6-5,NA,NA,TGTGCCAGCAGTTCGGTGACAGTCTCCGGGGAGCTGTTTTTT,CASSSVTVSGELFF
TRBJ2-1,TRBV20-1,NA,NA,TGCAGTGCTAGTGAAGGGGGGGCCTACAATGAGCAGTTCTTC,CSASEGGAYNEQFF
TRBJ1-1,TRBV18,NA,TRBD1,TGTGCCAGCTCACCACCCGGGACAGATGAAGCTTTCTTT,CASSPPGTDEAFF
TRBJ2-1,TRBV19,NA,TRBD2,TGTGCCAGTATACGGGGGGGGTCCTACAATGAGCAGTTCTTC,CASIRGGSYNEQFF
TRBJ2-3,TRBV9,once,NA,TGTGCCAGCAGCGTAGTCCAGACAGATACGCAGTATTTT,CASSVVQTDTQYF
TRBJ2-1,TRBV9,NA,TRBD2,TGTGCCAGCAGCGTAGACGGGAGGGCCTCTGAGCAGTTCTTC,CASSVDGRASEQFF
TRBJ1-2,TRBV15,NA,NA,TGTGCCACCAGCAGAGAGGGCGAAGGCGGGGATGGCTACACCTTC,CATSREGEGGDGYTF
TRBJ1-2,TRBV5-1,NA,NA,TGCGCCAGCAGCTTGACGGGTGGAGATGGCTACACCTTC,CASSLTGGDGYTF
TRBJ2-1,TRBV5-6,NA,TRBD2,TGTGCCAGCAGCTTGATTAGAAAAGCGGGAGGGGACTATGAGCAGTTCTTC,CASSLIRKAGGDYEQFF
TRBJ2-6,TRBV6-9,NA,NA,TGTGCCAGCACATCATCCGGGAACTCTGGGGCCAACGTCCTGACTTTC,CASTSSGNSGANVLTF
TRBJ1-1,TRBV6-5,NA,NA,TGTGCCAGCAGTCGTGGAGTGAACACTGAAGCTTTCTTT,CASSRGVNTEAFF
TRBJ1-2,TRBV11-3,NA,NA,TGTGCCAGCAGCAGTCAGGGTTGGGGCTACACCTTC,CASSSQGWGYTF
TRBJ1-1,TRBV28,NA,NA,TGTGCCAACTCACGGGGATCTGTGAACACTGAAGCTTTCTTT,CANSRGSVNTEAFF
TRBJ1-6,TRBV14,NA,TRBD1,TGTGCCAGCAGCCCCCTGGGACAGGGCGGTTATTCACCCCTCCACTTT,CASSPLGQGGYSPLHF
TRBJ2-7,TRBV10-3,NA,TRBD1,TGTGCCATCAGTGAGTCCGTTTACCTGGGACAGGGATCCTACGAGCAGTACTTC,CAISESVYLGQGSYEQYF
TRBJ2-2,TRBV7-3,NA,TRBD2,TGTGCCAGCAGCCCTGCGGGGGGGCGCGGCACCGGGGAGCTGTTTTTT,CASSPAGGRGTGELFF
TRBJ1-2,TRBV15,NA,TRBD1,TGTGCCACCAGCAGATCTGGGACAGGGGACGCAGGCTACACCTTC,CATSRSGTGDAGYTF
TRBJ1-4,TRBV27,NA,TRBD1,TGTGCCAGCAGTTCCACAGGGGGAGGCGTGGAAAAACTGTTTTTT,CASSSTGGGVEKLFF
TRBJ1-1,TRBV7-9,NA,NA,TGTGCCAGCAGCAGGGACGAGACGGCGGTTGAAGCTTTCTTT,CASSRDETAVEAFF
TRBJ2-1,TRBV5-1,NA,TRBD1,TGCGCCAGCAGCATCGGACAGGGGGCTTACAATGAGCAGTTCTTC,CASSIGQGAYNEQFF
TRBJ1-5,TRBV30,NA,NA,TGTGCCTGGAGTGTACCTGGTTTTCGGGGGAGGCATCAGCCCCAGCATTTT,CAWSVPGFRGRHQPQHF
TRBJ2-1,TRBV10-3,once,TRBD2,TGTGCCATCAGGGCCGGACTAGCGAACAATGAGCAGTTCTTC,CAIRAGLANNEQFF
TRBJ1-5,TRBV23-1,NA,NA,TGCGCCAGCAGTCATCGGCAGGGCGGGCCCCAGCATTTT,CASSHRQGGPQHF
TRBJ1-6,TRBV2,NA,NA,TGTGCCAGCAGTGATACGGCCGGGGGGGCGAGTATGACACCCCTCCACTTT,CASSDTAGGASMTPLHF
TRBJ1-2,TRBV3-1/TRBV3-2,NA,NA,TGTGCCAGCAGCCAAGATCCGGTTAACTATGGCTACACCTTC,CASSQDPVNYGYTF
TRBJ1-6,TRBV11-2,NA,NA,TGTGCCAGCAGCTTAATTGTAGGTTCTCCGAGGAATTCACCCCTCCACTTT,CASSLIVGSPRNSPLHF
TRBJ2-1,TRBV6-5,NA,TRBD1,TGTGCCAGCAGTTCCCATAGGACAGGGGGAAACAATGAGCAGTTCTTC,CASSSHRTGGNNEQFF
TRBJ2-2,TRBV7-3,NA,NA,TGTGCCAGCAGCTTACTACGGAACACCGGGGAGCTGTTTTTT,CASSLLRNTGELFF
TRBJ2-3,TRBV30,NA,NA,TGTGCCTGGAGTGTAATGGAGGATACGCAGTATTTT,CAWSVMEDTQYF
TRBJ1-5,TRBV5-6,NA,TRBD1,TGTGCCAGCAGCTTTGGACAGGGGGATCAGCCCCAGCATTTT,CASSFGQGDQPQHF
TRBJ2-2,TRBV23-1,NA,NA,TGCGCCAGCAGTCATACGCGACAACAGAACACCGGGGAGCTGTTTTTT,CASSHTRQQNTGELFF
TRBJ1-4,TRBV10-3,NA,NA,TGTGCCATCACGCAGGGCGCTAATGAAAAACTGTTTTTT,CAITQGANEKLFF
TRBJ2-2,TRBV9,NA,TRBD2,TGTGCCAGCAGCGTACCCCCGGGACTAGCGGGGGGGCTGGGCACCGGGGAGCTGTTTTTT,CASSVPPGLAGGLGTGELFF
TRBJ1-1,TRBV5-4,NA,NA,TGTGCCAGCAGCTTGGCCACCCAGGGCACTGAAGCTTTCTTT,CASSLATQGTEAFF
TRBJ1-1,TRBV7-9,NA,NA,TGTGCCAGCAGCTTAAGGGACACCCTGTACACTGAAGCTTTCTTT,CASSLRDTLYTEAFF
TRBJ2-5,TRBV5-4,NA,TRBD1,TGTGCCAGCACTACCCGGGGACAGCAAGAGACCCAGTACTTC,CASTTRGQQETQYF
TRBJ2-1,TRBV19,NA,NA,TGTGCCAGTAGTAACTCTCATGAGCAGTTCTTC,CASSNSHEQFF
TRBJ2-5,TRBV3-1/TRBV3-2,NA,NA,TGTGCCAGCAGCCCGACCGTGACTCAAGAGACCCAGTACTTC,CASSPTVTQETQYF
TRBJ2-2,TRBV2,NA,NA,TGTGCCAGCAGTTTCGAGGCCGGGGAGCTGTTTTTT,CASSFEAGELFF
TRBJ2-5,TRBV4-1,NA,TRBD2,TGCGCCAGCAGCCAAGTACGACTAGGCGGGAGCTTCGAGACCCAGTACTTC,CASSQVRLGGSFETQYF